This TCR beta chain is drawn from a study of control samples from healthy donors and cancer patients. Sequencing used immunoSEQ multiplex PCR; TCRdb keeps in-frame clones, though not all of them. The profile covers tens of thousands of clones, with 90% to 95% appearing a single time and 2.4% taken by the ten largest. The CDR3 has 13 residues. V lost 4 bases and J lost 2, with 8 bases in between. Germline V lookup: CDR1 SGHNT, CDR2 YENEEA. The TCR sequence derives from a man younger than 45 in good health. The chain is built from TRBV11-3 and TRBJ2-5; TRBD1 might be the D (6 bases). Sequenced input: blood. The CDR3 DNA reads TGTGCCAGCAGCTCGGACAGTCAAGAGACCCAGTACTTC. Amino acid sequence: CASSSDSQETQYF.